These 10 T cell receptor beta chains share one sample of origin, sequenced in a study of graft-versus-host responses after intestinal transplantation. These receptors are not linked to any known antigen. TCRdb keeps only in-frame clones here, not all; method: immunoSEQ multiplex PCR. The sample has about 90,000 clones; about nine tenths are singletons. The sequenced sample was unstimulated CD4+ T cells sorted from spleen or lymph node cells, obtained before transplant. These receptor sequences come from a human donor who was the organ donor for an intestinal transplant.

The chain employs TRBV10-3 and TRBJ1-2; 8 nucleotides align to TRBD1. The CDR3 runs 12 residues. The V gene end was trimmed by 6 bases and the J gene end by 7 bases; junction bases not matched to a gene: 4. Germline V CDR1 and CDR2: ENHRY, SYGVKD. DNA of the CDR3: TGTGCCATCAGCCTAGGACAGGGTGGCTACACCTTC. Amino acids: CAISLGQGGYTF.

The chain links TRBV5-6 to TRBJ2-4; D gene unclear. The length of the CDR3 is 13 residues. Germline V gene data show CDR1 as SGHDT and CDR2 as YYEEEE. V lost 2 bases and J 6 bases, leaving 9 bases between the germline ends. The CDR3, as DNA: TGTGCCAGCAGCTTATCCAGCGTAAACATTCAGTACTTC. This codes for CASSLSSVNIQYF.

V is TRBV5-6 and J is TRBJ2-1, with no clear D. Per germline, CDR1 SGHDT and CDR2 YYEEEE. V lost 0 bases and J 3 bases, leaving 10 bases between the germline ends. The length of the CDR3 is 15 residues. The CDR3 reads CASSLVSYSYNEQFF. The CDR3 region has the DNA TGTGCCAGCAGCTTGGTTTCTTACAGCTACAATGAGCAGTTCTTC.

V usage is TRBV7-9 and J usage is TRBJ2-4; the match to TRBD1 covers 9 bases. V shed 1 base and J 3 bases; nucleotides not matched to a gene: 1. Germline CDR1 and CDR2: SEHNR and FQNEAQ (reference sequence). CDR3 length: 15 residues. The CDR3 reads CASSLGGQGKNIQYF. The CDR3 nucleotides read TGTGCCAGCAGCTTAGGGGGACAGGGCAAAAACATTCAGTACTTC.

Concerning this clone: One end of the junction varies from germline; a read error may be responsible. This chain links TRBV30 with TRBJ2-7; D is perhaps TRBD2 (7 bases). Looked up from germline, CDR1 is GTSNPN and CDR2 is SVGIG (reference sequence). The CDR3 consists of 14 residues. CDR3 DNA: TGTGCCTGGACCATAGGGGGAGGGAGGGGCACCCAGAACTTC. Translating gives CAWTIGGGRGTQNF.

This clone was picked up one time. This chain connects TRBV5-6 to TRBJ2-2, with TRBD1 as a possible D gene (7 bases). V lost 4 bases and J 3 bases, leaving 16 bases between the germline ends. From germline, CDR1 is SGHDT and CDR2 YYEEEE. The CDR3 length is 16 residues. The CDR3 is CASSGQGGLHTGELFF. The CDR3 bases are TGTGCCAGCAGCGGGCAGGGGGGACTGCACACCGGGGAGCTGTTTTTT.

V is TRBV6-4 and J is TRBJ1-5; 11 bases agree with TRBD1. V was pared by 5 bases and J by 6 bases, with 3 bases of the junction left unmatched. CDR1 is MRHNA and CDR2 is SNTAGT in the germline V gene. The CDR3 runs to 14 residues. The DNA for the CDR3 is TGTGCCAGCAGTCCGGGACAGGGGGGTCAGCCCCAGCATTTT. This translates into CASSPGQGGQPQHF.

This chain uses TRBV11-1 with TRBJ2-6; maybe TRBD1 (7 bases). The CDR3 is made up of 19 amino acids. V was cut by 4 bases and J by 2 bases, with 21 bases left in between. Germline-derived CDR1 and CDR2 are SGHAT and FQDESV (reference sequence). CDR3 sequence: CASSWWSYRGLTGANVLTF. CDR3 DNA: TGTGCCAGCAGCTGGTGGTCTTACAGGGGACTCACTGGGGCCAACGTCCTGACTTTC. The variable domain in full, completed from reference TRBV11-1 and TRBJ2-6, reads EAEVAQSPRYKITEKSQAVAFWCDPISGHATLYWYRQILGQGPELLVQFQDESVVDDSQLPKDRFSAERLKGVDSTLKIQPAELGDSAMYLCASSWWSYRGLTGANVLTFGAGSRLTVL.

The chain recombines TRBV6-1 with TRBJ2-7, with 8 bases identical to TRBD2. Germline loops: CDR1 MNHNS, CDR2 SASEGT. The CDR3 extends over 15 amino acids. V gave up 7 bases and J gave up 3 bases; unmatched junction bases: 11. The CDR3 reads CASTEPGLGNYEQYF. The DNA for the CDR3 is TGTGCCAGCACGGAACCGGGACTAGGGAACTACGAGCAGTACTTC.

V and J are TRBV28 and TRBJ2-7; 14 nucleotides agree with TRBD2. Germline V gene lookup returns CDR1 MDHEN and CDR2 SYDVKM. This CDR3 has 19 residues. The junction had 16 bases not matched to a gene; V was cut back by 5 bases and J by 4 bases. The CDR3: CASSLGGTSGRIGGYEQYF. CDR3 sequence (DNA): TGTGCCAGCAGTCTTGGGGGGACTAGCGGGAGAATAGGGGGGTACGAGCAGTACTTC. The full variable domain, with the rest looked up from reference TRBV28 and TRBJ2-7, is DVKVTQSSRYLVKRTGEKVFLECVQDMDHENMFWYRQDPGLGLRLIYFSYDVKMKEKGDIPEGYSVSREKKERFSLILESASTNQTSMYLCASSLGGTSGRIGGYEQYFGPGTRLTVT.